The 9 T cell receptor beta chains presented below share a single source sample, sequenced in a study of response to subunit inactivated influenza vaccine. Using its own MiXCR run on the RT-PCR reads, TCRdb lists one record per CDR3 protein. In the table there are roughly 650,000 distinct CDR3 sequences, 12% to 15% of which are singletons. The specimen comprised PBMCs from blood, sampled roughly 15 days before vaccination. The receptor source for this set is a man over 45 who received an inactivated influenza vaccine.

The chain couples TRBV20-1 to TRBJ2-3, with TRBD2 matching 8 bases. Per the germline V gene, CDR1 is DFQATT and CDR2 is SNEGSKA (reference sequence). This CDR3 comprises 14 residues. With 3 bases clipped from V and 2 bases from J, the junction kept 4 bases outside the gene matches. CDR3 DNA: TGCAGTGCTAGTACCGGGGGGGCCACAGATACGCAGTATTTT. The encoded protein is CSASTGGATDTQYF.

This clonotype was observed many times. V usage is TRBV7-9 and J usage is TRBJ2-1; 7 positions agree with TRBD1. Germline assignment: CDR1 SEHNR and CDR2 FQNEAQ (reference sequence). V was clipped by 5 bases and J by 8 bases; unmatched bases: 6. The CDR3 runs to 13 residues. The CDR3 reads CASSPQQGHEQFF. The CDR3 nucleotides read TGTGCCAGCAGCCCACAACAGGGGCATGAGCAGTTCTTC.

This clonotype was counted a few times. The chain links TRBV29-1 to TRBJ2-5; TRBD1 is a possible D gene (7 bases). Germline CDR1 reads SQVTM; CDR2 reads ANQGSEA. V was pared by 5 bases and J by 1 base, with 20 bases between. This CDR3 region has 16 residues. Written as DNA, the CDR3 is TGCAGCGTTTCAGGATCAGGGGGGTCCCTCCAAGAGACCCAGTACTTC. Translating it yields CSVSGSGGSLQETQYF.

This clonotype occurred a few times. The chain is built from TRBV5-1 and TRBJ2-3; D is undetermined. Germline values: CDR1 SGHRS, CDR2 YFSETQ. Trimming took 4 bases from V and 4 from J, leaving 10 bases between them. The CDR3 consists of 13 residues. CDR3 residues: CASSHSRADTQYF. CDR3 sequence (DNA): TGCGCCAGCAGCCACTCTAGAGCAGATACGCAGTATTTT. Full variable domain (rest looked up from reference TRBV5-1 and TRBJ2-3): KAGVTQTPRYLIKTRGQQVTLSCSPISGHRSVSWYQQTPGQGLQFLFEYFSETQRNKGNFPGRFSGRQFSNSRSEMNVSTLELGDSALYLCASSHSRADTQYFGPGTRLTVL.

This clonotype was counted between two and nine times. The gene calls are TRBV27 and TRBJ2-2, with D perhaps TRBD1 (5 bases). Germline CDR1 MNHEY, CDR2 SMNVEV (reference sequence). The CDR3 is 13 amino acids. Trimming cost V 5 bases and J 5 bases, with 9 bases left between them. The CDR3 DNA sequence: TGTGCCAGCAGTACCAGGGAAACCGGGGAGCTGTTTTTT. Translation gives CASSTRETGELFF.

This clonotype was seen a handful of times. The gene calls are TRBV15 and TRBJ2-1, with no clear D. From germline, CDR1 is LNHNV and CDR2 YYDKDF (reference sequence). V was shortened by 0 bases and J by 3 bases, with 3 bases between the two germline ends. This CDR3 is 13 amino acids long. In DNA form, the CDR3 reads TGTGCCACCAGCAGAGATCACTACAATGAGCAGTTCTTC. Its protein is CATSRDHYNEQFF.

This clonotype was seen more than once but under ten times. The J gene is TRBJ1-1, the V gene TRBV2, with D possibly TRBD1 on 6 matching bases. V lost 1 base to trimming and J lost 3 bases, with 9 bases between them. Germline CDR1 SNHLY, CDR2 FYNNEI. This CDR3 comprises 14 residues. The CDR3 DNA sequence: TGTGCCAGCAGTGAAGGGACAGTGGACACTGAAGCTTTCTTT. Translated: CASSEGTVDTEAFF.

V is TRBV5-1 and J is TRBJ2-3, with TRBD2 matching over 12 bases. Germline V gene sequence: CDR1 SGHRS, CDR2 YFSETQ. The CDR3 contains 15 residues. Losses at the gene ends were 5 bases for V and 4 bases for J; bases not matched to a gene: 5. The DNA of the CDR3 is TGCGCCAGCAGGTCTAGCGGGGGGGCCGCAGATACGCAGTATTTT. Its protein is CASRSSGGAADTQYF.

This clonotype was counted only a few times. The chain joins TRBV4-1 to TRBJ2-1, with D unresolved. This CDR3 is built from 15 residues. Germline CDR1 and CDR2: MGHRA and YSYEKL. V lost 3 bases, J lost 4 bases, and 13 bases lay in between. In DNA, the CDR3 is TGCGCCAGCAGCCAGGGTCCCGAGATATACAATGAGCAGTTCTTC. It encodes CASSQGPEIYNEQFF.